The T cell receptor beta chain described here comes from a study of cytomegalovirus exposure and HLA in healthy donors. Study-wide results and limits: A list of roughly 180 TCR beta chains associated with cytomegalovirus was given.

PCR used 60 Vbeta primers and 13 Jbeta primers. Measured with immunoSEQ multiplex PCR; TCRdb has only the in-frame clones, and not every one. The sample lists 150,000 to 200,000 clones; 62% were seen once. The CDR3 sequence is 21 residues long. After removal of 4 bases from V and 0 bases from J, the junction contained 20 bases not matched to a gene. Germline V gives CDR1 LGHNA, CDR2 YNFKEQ. Regarding this clone: The antigen is not known.

Sequenced input: PBMCs. This chain uses TRBV4-2 with TRBJ2-1, with 8 nucleotides matching TRBD1. This clonotype originated in a man aged 40-50 years in good health and CMV-seronegative. This chain's CDR3 is CASSRYPGQEPALSSYNEQFF. The CDR3 coding sequence is TGTGCCAGCAGCCGGTATCCGGGACAGGAGCCAGCTTTAAGCTCCTACAATGAGCAGTTCTTC.